The TCR beta chain described here comes from a study of blood T cell repertoires in COVID-19. Study-wide background: T cells, B-cell-depleted T cells, or PBMCs provided the cDNA or gDNA that served as material.

V lost 6 bases and J lost 6; bases outside the gene matches: 13. Germline V gene data show CDR1 as KGHSH and CDR2 as LQKENI. The CDR3 is 15 amino acids. The data were produced by immunoSEQ multiplex PCR, yet TCRdb's version contains in-frame clones alone and is incomplete. The sample lists a few hundred thousand clones; around 90% were seen once. The chain uses TRBV18 and TRBJ2-7; 8 bases match TRBD2. The receptor was derived from a woman in her 70s with active or convalescent COVID-19. Sequences were obtained from peripheral blood. The CDR3 is CASSRPRGGGGEQYF. As DNA, the CDR3 is TGTGCCAGCTCGCGCCCCCGGGGGGGCGGTGGCGAGCAGTACTTC. Using reference TRBV18 and TRBJ2-7 for the parts outside the CDR3, the full variable domain is NAGVMQNPRHLVRRRGQEARLRCSPMKGHSHVYWYRQLPEEGLKFMVYLQKENIIDESGMPKERFSAEFPKEGPSILRIQQVVRGDSAAYFCASSRPRGGGGEQYFGPGTRLTVT.